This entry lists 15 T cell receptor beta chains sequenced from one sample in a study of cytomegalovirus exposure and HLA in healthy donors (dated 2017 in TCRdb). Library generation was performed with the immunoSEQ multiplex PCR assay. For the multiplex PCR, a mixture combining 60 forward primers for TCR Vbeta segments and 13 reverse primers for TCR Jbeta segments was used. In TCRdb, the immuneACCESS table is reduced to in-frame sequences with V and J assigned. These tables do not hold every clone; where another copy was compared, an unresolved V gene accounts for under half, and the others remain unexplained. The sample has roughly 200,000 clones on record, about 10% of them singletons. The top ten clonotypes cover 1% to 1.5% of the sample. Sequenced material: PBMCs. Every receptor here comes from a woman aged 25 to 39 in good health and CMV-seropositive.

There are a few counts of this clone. The CDR3 bases are TGTGCCAGTAGTTCAACAGGGGAGAAGGTCTACAATGAGCAGTTCTTC. It is translated as CASSSTGEKVYNEQFF. V gene TRBV19 combines with J gene TRBJ2-1, with 7 bases that match TRBD1. Germline V gene lookup returns CDR1 LNHDA and CDR2 SQIVND (reference sequence). The CDR3 totals 16 residues. Losses at the gene ends were 5 bases for V and 3 bases for J; bases not matched to a gene: 10.

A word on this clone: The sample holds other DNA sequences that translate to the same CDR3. The CDR3 DNA reads as TGCGCCAGCAGCTTGGTGCGCGGGGGCGGAGGCTACACCTTC. As protein: CASSLVRGGGGYTF. V is TRBV5-1 and J is TRBJ1-2; tentatively, D is TRBD1 (6 bases). CDR1 and CDR2 from the germline V gene are SGHRS and YFSETQ. CDR3 length equals 14 residues. The germline V and J ends were trimmed by 0 bases and 8 bases, with 14 bases remaining between them.

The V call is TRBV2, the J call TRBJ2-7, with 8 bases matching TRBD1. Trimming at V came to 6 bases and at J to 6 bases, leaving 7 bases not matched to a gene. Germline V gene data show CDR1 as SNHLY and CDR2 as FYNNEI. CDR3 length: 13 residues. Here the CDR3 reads CASRGTGLVEQYF. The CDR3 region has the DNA TGTGCCAGCAGGGGGACAGGCCTCGTCGAGCAGTACTTC.

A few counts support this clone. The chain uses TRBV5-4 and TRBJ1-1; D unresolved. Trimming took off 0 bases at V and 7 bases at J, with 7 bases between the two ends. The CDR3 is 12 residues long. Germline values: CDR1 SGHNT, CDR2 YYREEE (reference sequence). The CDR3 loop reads CASSLAPGEAFF. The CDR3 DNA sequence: TGTGCCAGCAGCTTGGCCCCGGGTGAAGCTTTCTTT.

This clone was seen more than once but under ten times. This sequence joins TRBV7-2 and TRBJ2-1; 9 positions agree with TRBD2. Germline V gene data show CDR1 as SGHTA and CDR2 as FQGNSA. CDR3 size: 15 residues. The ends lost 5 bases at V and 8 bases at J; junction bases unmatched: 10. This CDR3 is CASSASSGAWYEQFF. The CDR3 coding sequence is TGTGCCAGCAGCGCCTCTAGCGGGGCCTGGTATGAGCAGTTCTTC.

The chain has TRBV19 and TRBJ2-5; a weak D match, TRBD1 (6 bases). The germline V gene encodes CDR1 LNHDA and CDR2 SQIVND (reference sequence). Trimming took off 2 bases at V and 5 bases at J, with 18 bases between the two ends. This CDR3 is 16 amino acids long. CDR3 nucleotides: TGTGCCAGTAGTATAATCGCCGGGACAAGGACGGAGACCCAGTACTTC. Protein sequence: CASSIIAGTRTETQYF. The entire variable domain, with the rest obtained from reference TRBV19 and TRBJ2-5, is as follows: DGGITQSPKYLFRKEGQNVTLSCEQNLNHDAMYWYRQDPGQGLRLIYYSQIVNDFQKGDIAEGYSVSREKKESFPLTVTSAQKNPTAFYLCASSIIAGTRTETQYFGPGTRLLVL.

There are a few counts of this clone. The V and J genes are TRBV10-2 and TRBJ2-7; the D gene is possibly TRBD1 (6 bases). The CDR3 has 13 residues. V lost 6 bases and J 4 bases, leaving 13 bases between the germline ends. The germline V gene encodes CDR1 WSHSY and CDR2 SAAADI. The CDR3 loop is CASRKGERYEQYF. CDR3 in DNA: TGCGCCAGCAGGAAGGGGGAGAGGTACGAGCAGTACTTC.

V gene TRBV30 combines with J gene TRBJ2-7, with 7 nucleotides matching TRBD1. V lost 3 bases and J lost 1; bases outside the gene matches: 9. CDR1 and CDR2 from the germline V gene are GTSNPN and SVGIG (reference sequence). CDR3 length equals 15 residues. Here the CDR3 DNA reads TGTGCCTGGAGAAAACACCGGGACAGATCCTACGAGCAGTACTTC. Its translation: CAWRKHRDRSYEQYF.

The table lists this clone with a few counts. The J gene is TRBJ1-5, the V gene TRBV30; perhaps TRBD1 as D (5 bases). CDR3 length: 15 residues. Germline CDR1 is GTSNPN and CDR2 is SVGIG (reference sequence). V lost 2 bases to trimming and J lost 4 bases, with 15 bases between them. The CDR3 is CAWSLGARANQPQHF. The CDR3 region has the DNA TGTGCCTGGAGTCTAGGGGCCAGGGCTAATCAGCCCCAGCATTTT.

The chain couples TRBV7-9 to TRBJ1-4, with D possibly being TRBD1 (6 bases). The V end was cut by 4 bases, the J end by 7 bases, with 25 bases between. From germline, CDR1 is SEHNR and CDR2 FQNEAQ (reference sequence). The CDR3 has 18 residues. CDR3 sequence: CASSSSGGQGVSGEKLFF. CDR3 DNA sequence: TGTGCCAGCAGCTCGAGCGGGGGGCAGGGAGTGAGTGGTGAAAAACTGTTTTTT.

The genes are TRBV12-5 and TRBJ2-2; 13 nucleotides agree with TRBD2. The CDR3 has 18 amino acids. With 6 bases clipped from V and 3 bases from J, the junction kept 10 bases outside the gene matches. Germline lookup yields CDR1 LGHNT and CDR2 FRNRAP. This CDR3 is CASGLPPGLAGHTGELFF. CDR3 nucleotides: TGTGCTAGTGGCCTACCCCCGGGACTAGCGGGACACACCGGGGAGCTGTTTTTT.

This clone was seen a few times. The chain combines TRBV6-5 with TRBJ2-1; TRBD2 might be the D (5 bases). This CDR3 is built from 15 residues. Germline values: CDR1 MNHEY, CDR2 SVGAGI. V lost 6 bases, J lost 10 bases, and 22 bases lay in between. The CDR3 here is CASSPPNGPRGEQFF. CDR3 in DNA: TGTGCCAGCAGCCCGCCGAACGGGCCCCGGGGAGAGCAGTTCTTC.

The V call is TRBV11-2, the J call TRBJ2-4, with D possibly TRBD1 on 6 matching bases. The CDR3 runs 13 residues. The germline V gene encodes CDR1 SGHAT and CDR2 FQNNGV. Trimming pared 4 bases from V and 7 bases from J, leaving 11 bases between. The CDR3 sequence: CASSYNRVNIQYF. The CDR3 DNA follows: TGTGCCAGCAGCTATAACAGGGTCAACATTCAGTACTTC.

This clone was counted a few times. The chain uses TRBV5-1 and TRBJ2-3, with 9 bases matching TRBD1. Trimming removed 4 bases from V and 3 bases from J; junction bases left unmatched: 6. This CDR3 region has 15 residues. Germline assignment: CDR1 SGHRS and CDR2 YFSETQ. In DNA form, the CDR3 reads TGCGCCAGCAGCGATAGACAGGGGGGGACAGATACGCAGTATTTT. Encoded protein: CASSDRQGGTDTQYF.

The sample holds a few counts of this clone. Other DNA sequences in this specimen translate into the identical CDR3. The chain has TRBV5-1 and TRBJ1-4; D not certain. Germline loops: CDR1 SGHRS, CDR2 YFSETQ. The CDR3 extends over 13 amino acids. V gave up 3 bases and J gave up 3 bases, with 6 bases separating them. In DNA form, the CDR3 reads TGCGCCAGCAGCTGGGCCTCTAATGAAAAACTGTTTTTT. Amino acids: CASSWASNEKLFF.